Below, one T cell receptor (beta chain) is given with its context. The data stem from a study of tumour-infiltrating T cells in Burkitt lymphoma. At the level of the study: Survival, overall and progression-free, tracked with productive clonality.

Here immunoSEQ multiplex PCR was the method, and the copy in TCRdb shows in-frame clones only, minus some. The data hold thousands of clones, with roughly four fifths observed a single time. Losses at the gene ends were 5 bases for V and 5 bases for J; bases not matched to a gene: 11. Germline CDR1 is LNHDA and CDR2 is SQIVND (reference sequence). The CDR3 totals 15 residues. V usage is TRBV19 and J usage is TRBJ1-1; 7 nucleotides align to TRBD1. The sequenced material came from tumor tissue. The sequence derives from a human donor with diffuse large B-cell lymphoma. CDR3 region: CASSPEDGRGTEAFF. CDR3 nucleotide sequence: TGTGCCAGTAGTCCCGAAGATGGCAGGGGGACTGAAGCTTTCTTT.